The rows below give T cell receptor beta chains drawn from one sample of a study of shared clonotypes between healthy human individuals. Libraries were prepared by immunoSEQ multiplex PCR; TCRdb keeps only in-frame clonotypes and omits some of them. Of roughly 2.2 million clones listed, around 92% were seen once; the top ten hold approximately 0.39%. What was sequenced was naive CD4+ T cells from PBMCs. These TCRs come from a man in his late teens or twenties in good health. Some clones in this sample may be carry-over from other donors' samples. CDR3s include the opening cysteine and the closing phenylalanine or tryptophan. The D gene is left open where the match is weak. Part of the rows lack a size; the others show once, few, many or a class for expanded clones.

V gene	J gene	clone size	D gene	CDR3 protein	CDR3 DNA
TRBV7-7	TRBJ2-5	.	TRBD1	CASSPGQGETQYF	TGTGCCAGCAGTCCGGGACAGGGAGAGACCCAGTACTTC
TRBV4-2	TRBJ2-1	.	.	CASSQGGPYSSYNEQFF	TGTGCCAGCAGCCAGGGGGGTCCCTACAGCTCCTACAATGAGCAGTTCTTC
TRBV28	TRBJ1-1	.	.	CASSSPGGMNTEAFF	TGTGCCAGCAGTTCTCCCGGGGGGATGAACACTGAAGCTTTCTTT
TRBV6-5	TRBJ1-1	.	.	CASSPPGRPEAFF	TGTGCCAGCAGTCCCCCGGGACGGCCTGAAGCTTTCTTT
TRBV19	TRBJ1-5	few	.	CASSNGQPQHF	TGTGCCAGTAGTAATGGTCAGCCCCAGCATTTT
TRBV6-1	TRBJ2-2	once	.	CASIWEPNTGELFF	TGTGCCAGCATTTGGGAACCGAACACCGGGGAGCTGTTTTTT
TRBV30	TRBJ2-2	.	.	CAWSGLRGNTGELFF	TGTGCCTGGAGTGGCCTCCGGGGAAACACCGGGGAGCTGTTTTTT
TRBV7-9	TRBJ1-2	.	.	CASSLGRLYGYTF	TGTGCCAGCAGCTTAGGACGGTTATATGGCTACACCTTC
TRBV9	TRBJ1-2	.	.	CASSVREGNYGYTF	TGTGCCAGCAGCGTAAGGGAGGGGAACTATGGCTACACCTTC
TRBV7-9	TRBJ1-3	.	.	CASSPEDRYYF	TGTGCCAGCAGCCCCGAGGACCGTTACTATTTT
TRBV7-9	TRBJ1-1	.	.	CASSLVQNTEAFF	TGTGCCAGCAGCTTAGTCCAGAACACTGAAGCTTTCTTT
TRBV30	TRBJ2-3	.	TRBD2	CAWSVLSGRDPGGDTQYF	TGTGCCTGGAGTGTACTAAGCGGGAGAGACCCCGGGGGAGATACGCAGTATTTT
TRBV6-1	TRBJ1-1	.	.	CASSDRVTEAFF	TGTGCCAGCAGTGACAGGGTCACTGAAGCTTTCTTT
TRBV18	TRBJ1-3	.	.	CASSSGGRAGNTIYF	TGTGCCAGCTCATCGGGTGGCAGGGCTGGAAACACCATATATTTT
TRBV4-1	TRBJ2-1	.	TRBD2	CASSRGLVGNNEQFF	TGCGCCAGCAGCCGGGGACTAGTGGGGAACAATGAGCAGTTCTTC
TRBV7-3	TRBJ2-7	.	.	CASSARRSAEQYF	TGTGCCAGCAGCGCCCGACGGAGCGCTGAGCAGTACTTC
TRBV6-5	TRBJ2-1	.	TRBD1	CASSYTRDRGNEQFF	TGTGCCAGCAGTTACACCCGGGACAGGGGGAATGAGCAGTTCTTC
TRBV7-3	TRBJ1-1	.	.	CASSLDPGTEAFF	TGTGCCAGCAGCTTGGACCCGGGCACTGAAGCTTTCTTT
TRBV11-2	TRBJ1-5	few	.	CASSLASYQPQHF	TGTGCCAGCAGCTTGGCATCCTATCAGCCCCAGCATTTT
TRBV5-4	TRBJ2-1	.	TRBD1	CASSSPGQGNNEQFF	TGTGCCAGCAGCTCGCCGGGACAGGGTAACAATGAGCAGTTCTTC
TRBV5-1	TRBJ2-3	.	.	CASRYRTGTSTDTQYF	TGCGCCAGCAGGTATAGGACTGGAACTAGCACAGATACGCAGTATTTT
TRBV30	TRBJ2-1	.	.	CAWSLGKMNEQFF	TGTGCCTGGAGTTTGGGGAAAATGAATGAGCAGTTCTTC
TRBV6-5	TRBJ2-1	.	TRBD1	CASSSGQGVYNEQFF	TGTGCCAGCAGTTCAGGACAGGGAGTTTACAATGAGCAGTTCTTC
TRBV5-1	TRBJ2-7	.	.	CASSRGYSYEQYF	TGCGCCAGCTCAAGAGGTTACTCCTACGAGCAGTACTTC